The next 12 T cell receptor beta chains were all read from a single sample in a study of T cells after yellow fever vaccination. Via MiXCR, TCRdb re-called the 5' RACE reads, giving one row per CDR3 protein. This sample has hundreds of thousands of distinct CDR3 sequences; approximately 15% occur once, and the top ten carry about 14%. This specimen was PBMCs, taken on the day of the yellow fever booster vaccination. These receptors originate from a man under 40 who received the YFV17D yellow fever vaccine.

The chain links TRBV7-2 to TRBJ2-1; 7 positions agree with TRBD1. V lost 1 base and J lost 14; bases outside the gene matches: 8. CDR1 is SGHTA and CDR2 is FQGNSA in the germline V gene. The CDR3 spans 13 residues. The CDR3 sequence: CASSLEYRGYEFF. In DNA, the CDR3 is TGTGCCAGCAGCTTAGAGTACAGGGGCTACGAGTTCTTC.

This clonotype was seen a handful of times. The gene calls are TRBV5-1 and TRBJ2-7; D uncertain. This CDR3 has 15 amino acids. Per germline, CDR1 SGHRS and CDR2 YFSETQ. With 0 bases removed from V and 0 bases from J, the gap between germline ends came to 10 bases. The CDR3 DNA sequence: TGCGCCAGCAGCTTGGACGGGCGCAGCTCCTACGAGCAGTACTTC. Protein: CASSLDGRSSYEQYF.

This clonotype has a handful of counts. This chain joins TRBV30 and TRBJ1-2; D might be TRBD1 (5 bases). This CDR3 has 15 residues. Germline CDR1 is GTSNPN and CDR2 is SVGIG (reference sequence). Trimming left V 4 bases short and J 6 bases short, with 21 bases between. Here the CDR3 reads CAWKGNGQGLDGYTF. CDR3 sequence (DNA): TGTGCCTGGAAGGGTAACGGGCAGGGCCTCGATGGCTACACCTTC.

The chain combines TRBV11-2 with TRBJ2-7; D gene uncertain. V lost 5 bases and J 5 bases, leaving 13 bases between the germline ends. The CDR3 sequence is 13 residues long. Looked up from germline, CDR1 is SGHAT and CDR2 is FQNNGV. In DNA form, the CDR3 reads TGTGCCAGCAGCCCGAGCCCTCGGCACGAGCAGTACTTC. Its translation: CASSPSPRHEQYF.

On this clonotype: A read error may produce the germline difference seen at one junction end. The rearrangement links TRBV12-3 or TRBV12-4 to TRBJ2-1, with 8 bases matching TRBD2. The CDR3 is 18 amino acids. Here the CDR3 DNA reads TGTACCAGCAGTTTTTTGAGCGGGAGTGACCCCCACGACGGTGAGCAGTTCTTC. Translating gives CTSSFLSGSDPHDGEQFF.

This clonotype showed up just a few times. The gene calls are TRBV5-1 and TRBJ2-1; D might be TRBD1 (5 bases). CDR1 and CDR2 from the germline V gene are SGHRS and YFSETQ. This CDR3 is built from 13 residues. With 6 bases removed from V and 6 bases from J, the gap between germline ends came to 13 bases. The CDR3 region has the DNA TGCGCCAGCAACGCGTTACAGGCCAATGAGCAGTTCTTC. Translated: CASNALQANEQFF.

The V gene is TRBV7-9, the J gene TRBJ2-7; D is perhaps TRBD2 (6 bases). The V gene's germline CDR1 is SEHNR and CDR2 FQNEAQ (reference sequence). There are 16 residues in the CDR3. V gave up 5 bases and J gave up 4 bases, with 21 bases separating them. The CDR3 DNA follows: TGTGCCAGCAGCCAGGCGCCAGCGAGTAGCGGATACGAGCAGTACTTC. Protein sequence: CASSQAPASSGYEQYF. The entire variable domain, with the rest obtained from reference TRBV7-9 and TRBJ2-7, is as follows: DTGVSQNPRHKITKRGQNVTFRCDPISEHNRLYWYRQTLGQGPEFLTYFQNEAQLEKSRLLSDRFSAERPKGSFSTLEIQRTEQGDSAMYLCASSQAPASSGYEQYFGPGTRLTVT.

This chain connects TRBV7-9 to TRBJ2-7; the match to TRBD1 covers 9 bases. The CDR3 is made up of 15 amino acids. CDR1 is SEHNR and CDR2 is FQNEAQ in the germline V gene (reference sequence). After removal of 3 bases from V and 2 bases from J, the junction contained 5 bases not matched to a gene. The CDR3 reads CASSLEGQGTYEQYF. The CDR3 DNA reads TGTGCCAGCAGCTTGGAGGGACAGGGAACCTACGAGCAGTACTTC.

This clonotype was picked up a small number of times. The rearrangement uses TRBV18 and TRBJ2-7, with D maybe TRBD2 (7 bases). The CDR3 length is 20 residues. The V end was cut by 3 bases, the J end by 5 bases, with 32 bases between. Per the germline V gene, CDR1 is KGHSH and CDR2 is LQKENI. The CDR3 DNA is TGTGCCAGCTCACCCCTTCTACAAGACACAGGGAGGGGACATCTCCACGAGCAGTACTTC. Residues: CASSPLLQDTGRGHLHEQYF.

The rearrangement uses TRBV20-1 and TRBJ2-4; 13 nucleotides match TRBD2. The V and J ends lost 4 bases and 9 bases, in that order; junction bases with no gene match: 6. The CDR3 length is 14 residues. Germline CDR1 DFQATT, CDR2 SNEGSKA (reference sequence). The CDR3 spells CSATTSGGGGIQYF. The CDR3 region has the DNA TGCAGTGCTACTACTAGCGGGGGGGGAGGCATTCAGTACTTC.

Only a few counts were recorded for this clonotype. The rearrangement uses TRBV5-5 and TRBJ2-5, with TRBD2 matching 12 bases. V gave up 1 base and J gave up 0 bases; unmatched junction bases: 7. The CDR3 sequence is 18 residues long. Germline V gives CDR1 SGHKS, CDR2 YYEKEE (reference sequence). CDR3 DNA sequence: TGTGCCAGCAGCTTGACCGCCGGGACTAGCGGGCACCAAGAGACCCAGTACTTC. Translating gives CASSLTAGTSGHQETQYF.

This clonotype has just one count. The V and J genes are TRBV4-3 and TRBJ2-2; D call uncertain. CDR3 length: 14 residues. CDR1 and CDR2 from the germline V gene are LGHNA and YSLEER. The V end was cut by 0 bases, the J end by 6 bases, with 8 bases between. CDR3 region: CASSQDKGSGELFF. CDR3 sequence (DNA): TGCGCCAGCAGCCAAGATAAGGGTTCCGGGGAGCTGTTTTTT.